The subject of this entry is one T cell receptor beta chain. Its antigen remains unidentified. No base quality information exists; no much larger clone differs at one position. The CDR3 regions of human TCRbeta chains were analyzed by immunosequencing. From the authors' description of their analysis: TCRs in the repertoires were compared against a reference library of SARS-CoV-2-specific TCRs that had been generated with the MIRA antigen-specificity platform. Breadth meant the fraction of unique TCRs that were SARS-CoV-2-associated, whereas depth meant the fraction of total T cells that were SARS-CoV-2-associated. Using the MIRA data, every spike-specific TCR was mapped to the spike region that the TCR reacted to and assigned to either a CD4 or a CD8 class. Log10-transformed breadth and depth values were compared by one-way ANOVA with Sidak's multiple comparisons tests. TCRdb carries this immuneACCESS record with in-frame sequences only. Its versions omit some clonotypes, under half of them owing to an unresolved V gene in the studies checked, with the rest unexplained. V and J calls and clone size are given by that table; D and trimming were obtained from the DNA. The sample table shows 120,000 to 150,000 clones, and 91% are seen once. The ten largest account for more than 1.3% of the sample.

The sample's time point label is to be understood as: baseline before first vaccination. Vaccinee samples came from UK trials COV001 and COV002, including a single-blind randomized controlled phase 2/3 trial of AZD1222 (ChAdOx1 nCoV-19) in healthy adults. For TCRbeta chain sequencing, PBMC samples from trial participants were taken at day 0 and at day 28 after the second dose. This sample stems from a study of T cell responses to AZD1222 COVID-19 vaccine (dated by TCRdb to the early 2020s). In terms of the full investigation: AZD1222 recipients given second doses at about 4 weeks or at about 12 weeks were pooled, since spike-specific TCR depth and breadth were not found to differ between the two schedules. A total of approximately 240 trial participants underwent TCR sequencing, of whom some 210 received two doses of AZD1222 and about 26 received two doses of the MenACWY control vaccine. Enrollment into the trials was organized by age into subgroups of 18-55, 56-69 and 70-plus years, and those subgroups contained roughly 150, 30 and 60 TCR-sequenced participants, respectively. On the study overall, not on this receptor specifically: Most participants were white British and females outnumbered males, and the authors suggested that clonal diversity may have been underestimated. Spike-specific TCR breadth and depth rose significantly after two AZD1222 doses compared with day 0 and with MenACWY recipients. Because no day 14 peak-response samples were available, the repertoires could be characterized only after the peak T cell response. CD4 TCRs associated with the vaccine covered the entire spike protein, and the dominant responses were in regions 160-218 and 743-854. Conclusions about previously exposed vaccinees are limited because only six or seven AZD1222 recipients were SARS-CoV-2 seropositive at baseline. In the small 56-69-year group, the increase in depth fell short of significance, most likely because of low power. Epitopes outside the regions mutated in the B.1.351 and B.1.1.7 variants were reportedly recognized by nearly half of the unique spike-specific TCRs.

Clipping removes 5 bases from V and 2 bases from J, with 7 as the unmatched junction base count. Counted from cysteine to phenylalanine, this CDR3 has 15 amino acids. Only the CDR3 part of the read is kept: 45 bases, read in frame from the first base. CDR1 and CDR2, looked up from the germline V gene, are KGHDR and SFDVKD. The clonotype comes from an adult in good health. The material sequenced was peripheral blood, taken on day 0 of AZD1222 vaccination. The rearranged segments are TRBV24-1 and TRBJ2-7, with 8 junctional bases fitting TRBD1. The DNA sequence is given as TGTGCCACCAGTGCAAGGACAGGGTTCCCCTACGAGCAGTACTTC. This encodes CATSARTGFPYEQYF.